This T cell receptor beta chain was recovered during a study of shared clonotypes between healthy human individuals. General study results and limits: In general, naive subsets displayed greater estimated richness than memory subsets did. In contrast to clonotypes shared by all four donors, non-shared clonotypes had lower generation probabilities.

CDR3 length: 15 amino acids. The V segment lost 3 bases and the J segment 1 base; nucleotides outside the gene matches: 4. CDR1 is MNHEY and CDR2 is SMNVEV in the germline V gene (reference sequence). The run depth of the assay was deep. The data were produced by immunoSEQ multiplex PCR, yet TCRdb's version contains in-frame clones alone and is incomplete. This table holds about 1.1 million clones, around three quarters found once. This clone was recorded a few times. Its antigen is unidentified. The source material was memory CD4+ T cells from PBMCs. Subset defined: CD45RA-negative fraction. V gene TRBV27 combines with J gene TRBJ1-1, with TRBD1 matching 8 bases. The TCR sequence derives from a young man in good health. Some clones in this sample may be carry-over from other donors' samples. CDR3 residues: CASSFRGQGNTEAFF. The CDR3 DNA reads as TGTGCCAGCAGTTTCAGGGGGCAGGGGAACACTGAAGCTTTCTTT.